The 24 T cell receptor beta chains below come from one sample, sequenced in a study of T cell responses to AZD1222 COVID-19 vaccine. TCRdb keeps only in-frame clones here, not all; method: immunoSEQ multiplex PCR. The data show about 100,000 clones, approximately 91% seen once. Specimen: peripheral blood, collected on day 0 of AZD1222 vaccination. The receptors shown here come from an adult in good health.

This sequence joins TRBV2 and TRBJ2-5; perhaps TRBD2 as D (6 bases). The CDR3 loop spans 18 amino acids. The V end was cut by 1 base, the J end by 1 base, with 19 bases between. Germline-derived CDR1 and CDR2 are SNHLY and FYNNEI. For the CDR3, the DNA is TGTGCCAGCAGTGAAGAGTACGGCGGGGCCCGATTCCAAGAGACCCAGTACTTC. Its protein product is CASSEEYGGARFQETQYF.

The CDR3 coding sequence is TGTGCCAGCAGTCCGACAGGGACGAATGTGCCCCAGCATTTT. Translated: CASSPTGTNVPQHF. The rearrangement joins TRBV2 to TRBJ1-5; TRBD1 matches 7 bases. V shed 5 bases, J shed 9 bases, and the junction held 10 bases outside the gene matches. Germline assignment: CDR1 SNHLY and CDR2 FYNNEI. The CDR3 is 14 amino acids.

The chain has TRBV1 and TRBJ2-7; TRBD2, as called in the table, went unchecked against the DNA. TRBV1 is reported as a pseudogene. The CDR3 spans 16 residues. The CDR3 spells CTSSQVKRVPTYEQYF. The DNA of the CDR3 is TGCACCAGCAGCCAAGTTAAACGGGTTCCGACCTACGAGCAGTACTTC.

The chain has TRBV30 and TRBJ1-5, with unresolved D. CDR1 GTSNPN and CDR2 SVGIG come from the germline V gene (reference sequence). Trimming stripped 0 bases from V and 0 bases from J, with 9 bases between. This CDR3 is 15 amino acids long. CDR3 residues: CAWSVPLYSNQPQHF. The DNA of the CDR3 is TGTGCCTGGAGTGTACCGCTCTATAGCAATCAGCCCCAGCATTTT.

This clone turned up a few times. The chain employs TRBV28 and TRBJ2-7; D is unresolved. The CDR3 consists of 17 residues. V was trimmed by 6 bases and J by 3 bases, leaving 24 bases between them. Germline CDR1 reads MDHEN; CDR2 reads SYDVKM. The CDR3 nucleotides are TGTGCCAGCAGCCCCCGCCGCTCGAGGTATGCCCACTACGAGCAGTACTTC. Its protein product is CASSPRRSRYAHYEQYF.

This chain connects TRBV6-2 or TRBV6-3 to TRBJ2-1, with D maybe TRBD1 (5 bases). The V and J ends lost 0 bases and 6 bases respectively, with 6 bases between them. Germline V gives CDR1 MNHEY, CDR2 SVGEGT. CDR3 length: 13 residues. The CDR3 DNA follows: TGTGCCAGCAGTTACTCAGGGGTCAATGAGCAGTTCTTC. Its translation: CASSYSGVNEQFF.

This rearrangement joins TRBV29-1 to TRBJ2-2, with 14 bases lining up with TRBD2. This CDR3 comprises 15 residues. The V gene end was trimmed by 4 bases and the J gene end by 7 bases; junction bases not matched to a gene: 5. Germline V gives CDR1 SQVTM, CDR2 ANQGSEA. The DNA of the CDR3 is TGCAGCGTTGGGGGACTAGCGGGAGTAATCGGGGAGCTGTTTTTT. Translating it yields CSVGGLAGVIGELFF.

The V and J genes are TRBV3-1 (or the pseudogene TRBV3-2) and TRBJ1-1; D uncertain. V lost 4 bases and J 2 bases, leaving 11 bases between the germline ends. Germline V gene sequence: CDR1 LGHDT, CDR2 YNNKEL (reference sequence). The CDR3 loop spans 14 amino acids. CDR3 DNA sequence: TGTGCCAGCAGCCCTCAAGACGTAAACACTGAAGCTTTCTTT. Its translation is CASSPQDVNTEAFF.

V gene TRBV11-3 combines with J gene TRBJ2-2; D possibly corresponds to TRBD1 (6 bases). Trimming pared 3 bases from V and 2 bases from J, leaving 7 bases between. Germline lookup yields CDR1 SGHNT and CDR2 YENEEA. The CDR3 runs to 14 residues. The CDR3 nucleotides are TGTGCCAGCAGCTTCAGGGGAAACACCGGGGAGCTGTTTTTT. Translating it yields CASSFRGNTGELFF.

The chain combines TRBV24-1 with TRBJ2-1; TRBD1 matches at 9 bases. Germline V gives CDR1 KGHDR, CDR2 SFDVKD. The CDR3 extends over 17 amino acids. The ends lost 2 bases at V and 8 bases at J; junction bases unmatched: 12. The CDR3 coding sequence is TGTGCCACCAGTGATTGGGTCACAGGGGGCGCATCCCATGAGCAGTTCTTC. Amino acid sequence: CATSDWVTGGASHEQFF.

The DNA for the CDR3 is TGTGCCAGCAGCTTAGTTTGGGCAGGGTCTAACACCGGGGAGCTGTTTTTT. The encoded protein is CASSLVWAGSNTGELFF. The chain combines TRBV7-2 with TRBJ2-2; D perhaps matches TRBD1 (5 bases). The germline gives CDR1 SGHTA, CDR2 FQGNSA. V dropped 1 base and J dropped 2 bases, with 14 bases sitting between them. This CDR3 contains 17 residues.

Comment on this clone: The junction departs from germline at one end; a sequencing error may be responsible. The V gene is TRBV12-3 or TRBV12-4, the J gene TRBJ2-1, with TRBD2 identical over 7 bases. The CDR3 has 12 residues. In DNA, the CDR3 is TGTGCCAGCAGCTACAGCGGGGCGGGCCCACTCTTC. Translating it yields CASSYSGAGPLF.

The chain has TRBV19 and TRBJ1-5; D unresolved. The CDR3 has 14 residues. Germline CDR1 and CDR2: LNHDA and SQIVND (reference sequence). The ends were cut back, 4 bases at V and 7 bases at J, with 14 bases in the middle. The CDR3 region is CASSSIGFGQPQHF. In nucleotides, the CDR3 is TGTGCCAGTAGTAGTATCGGTTTCGGGCAGCCCCAGCATTTT.

The CDR3: CASSFGTGGNGYTF. CDR3 sequence (DNA): TGTGCCAGCAGCTTTGGAACAGGGGGGAATGGCTACACCTTC. The rearrangement links TRBV5-5 to TRBJ1-2; 8 nucleotides agree with TRBD1. Germline CDR1 is SGHKS and CDR2 is YYEKEE (reference sequence). J lost 6 bases, V lost 2 bases, and 6 bases had no gene match. This CDR3 is 14 amino acids long.

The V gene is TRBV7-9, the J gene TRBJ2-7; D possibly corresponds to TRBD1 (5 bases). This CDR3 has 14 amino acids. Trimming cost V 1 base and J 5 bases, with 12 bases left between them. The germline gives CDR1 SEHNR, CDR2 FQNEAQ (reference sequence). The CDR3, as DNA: TGTGCCAGCAGCTTAGTGGGCAGGGTCCACGAGCAGTACTTC. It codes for CASSLVGRVHEQYF.

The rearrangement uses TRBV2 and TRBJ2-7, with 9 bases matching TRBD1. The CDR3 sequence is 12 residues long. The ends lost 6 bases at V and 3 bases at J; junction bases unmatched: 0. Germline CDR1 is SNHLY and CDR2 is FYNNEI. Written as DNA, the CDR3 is TGTGCCAGCAGGGGACAGGGCTACGAGCAGTACTTC. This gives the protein CASRGQGYEQYF.

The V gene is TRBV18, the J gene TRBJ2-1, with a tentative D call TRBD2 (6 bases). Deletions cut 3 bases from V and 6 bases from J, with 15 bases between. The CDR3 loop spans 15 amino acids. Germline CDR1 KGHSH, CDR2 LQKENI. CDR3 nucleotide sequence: TGTGCCAGCTCACCTAACACGGGGGTTTCCAATGAGCAGTTCTTC. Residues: CASSPNTGVSNEQFF.

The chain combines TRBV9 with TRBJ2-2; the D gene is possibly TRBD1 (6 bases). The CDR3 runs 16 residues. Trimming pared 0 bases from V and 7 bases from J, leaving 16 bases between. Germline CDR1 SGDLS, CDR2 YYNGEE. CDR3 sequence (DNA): TGTGCCAGCAGCGTAGTTAAAGGGACAAGCAGCGGGGAGCTGTTTTTT. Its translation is CASSVVKGTSSGELFF.

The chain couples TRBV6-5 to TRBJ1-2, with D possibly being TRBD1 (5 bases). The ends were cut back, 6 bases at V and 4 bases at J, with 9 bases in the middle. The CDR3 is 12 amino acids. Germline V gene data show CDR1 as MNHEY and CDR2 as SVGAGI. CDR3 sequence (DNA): TGTGCCAGCAGCGGGACGGCCTATGGCTACACCTTC. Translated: CASSGTAYGYTF.

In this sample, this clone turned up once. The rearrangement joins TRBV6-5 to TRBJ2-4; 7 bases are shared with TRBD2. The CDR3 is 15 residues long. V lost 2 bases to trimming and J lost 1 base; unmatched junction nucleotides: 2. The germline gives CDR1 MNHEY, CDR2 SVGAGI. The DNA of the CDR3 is TGTGCCAGCAGTTACCTGGGGGGGGCCAAAAACATTCAGTACTTC. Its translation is CASSYLGGAKNIQYF.

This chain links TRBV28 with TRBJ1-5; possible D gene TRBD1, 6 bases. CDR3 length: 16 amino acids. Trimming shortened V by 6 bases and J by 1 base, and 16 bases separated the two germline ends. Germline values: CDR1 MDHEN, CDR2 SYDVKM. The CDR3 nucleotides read TGTGCCAGCAGCCCACAGGGTATGACGAGCAATCAGCCCCAGCATTTT. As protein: CASSPQGMTSNQPQHF.

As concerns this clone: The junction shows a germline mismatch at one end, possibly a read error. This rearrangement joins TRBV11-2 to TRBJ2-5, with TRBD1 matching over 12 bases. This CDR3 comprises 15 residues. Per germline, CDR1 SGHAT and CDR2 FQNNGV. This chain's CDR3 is CASSARDRGQEAQYF. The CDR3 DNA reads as TGTGCCAGCAGCGCAAGGGACAGGGGGCAAGAGGCCCAGTACTTC.

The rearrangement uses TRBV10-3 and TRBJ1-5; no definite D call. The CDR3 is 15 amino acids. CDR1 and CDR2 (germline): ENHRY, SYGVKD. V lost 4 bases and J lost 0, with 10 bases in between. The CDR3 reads CAISGTENSNQPQHF. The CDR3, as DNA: TGTGCCATCAGTGGGACCGAGAATAGCAATCAGCCCCAGCATTTT.

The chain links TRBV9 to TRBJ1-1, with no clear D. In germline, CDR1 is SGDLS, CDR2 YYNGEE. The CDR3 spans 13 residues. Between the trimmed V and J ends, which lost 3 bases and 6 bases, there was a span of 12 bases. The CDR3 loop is CASSEKPGPEAFF. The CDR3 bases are TGTGCCAGCAGCGAAAAACCTGGACCTGAAGCTTTCTTT. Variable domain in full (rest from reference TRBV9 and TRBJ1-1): DSGVTQTPKHLITATGQRVTLRCSPRSGDLSVYWYQQSLDQGLQFLIQYYNGEERAKGNILERFSAQQFPDLHSELNLSSLELGDSALYFCASSEKPGPEAFFGQGTRLTVV.